This T cell receptor beta chain was captured in a study of regulatory T cells in long-lasting Graves disease. Library construction for TCR beta used iRepertoire HTBI primers and Arm-PCR of CDR3 regions. TCRdb passed the multiplex PCR reads through MiXCR, listing each CDR3 protein once. This table holds about 450,000 distinct CDR3 sequences, about 16% found once. This clonotype came up a few times. Time point reported: newly diagnosed GD, antithyroid drugs for less than 3 months. The TCR library was made from RNA that had been extracted from PBMCs in TRIzol. Germline-derived CDR1 and CDR2 are SNHLY and FYNNEI. V gave up 3 bases and J gave up 0 bases, with 7 bases separating them. The CDR3 has 14 amino acids. These same data were also listed under a study on T cells in Graves' hyperthyroidism and ophthalmopathy.

The specimen comprised peripheral blood mononuclear cells (PBMCs), sampled at new diagnosis, from a patient treated with antithyroid drugs. The chain uses TRBV2 and TRBJ2-3, with D hard to call. This sequence originates from a woman in her twenties or thirties with Graves disease. Here the CDR3 reads CASSDPESTDTQYF. DNA for the CDR3: TGTGCCAGCAGTGACCCCGAGAGCACAGATACGCAGTATTTT.